What follows are 18 T cell receptor beta chains derived from one specimen sequenced in a study of OX40 agonist ivuxolimab in advanced cancers. TCRdb keeps only in-frame clones here, not all; method: immunoSEQ multiplex PCR. This table holds around 60,000 clones, 85% to 90% found once. Sequencing used CD4+ or CD8+ T cells sorted from blood, obtained in a trial of the OX40 agonist ivuxolimab. Source of these receptors: an adult with an advanced solid tumor such as melanoma, head and neck, liver or kidney cancer.

The count of this clone is one. V and J are TRBV28 and TRBJ2-1; a weak D match, TRBD1 (6 bases). The CDR3 has 13 residues. Germline V gene sequence: CDR1 MDHEN, CDR2 SYDVKM. Trimming stripped 6 bases from V and 6 bases from J, with 12 bases between. The CDR3 nucleotides read TGTGCCAGCAGCTTCGGGACATCCAATGAGCAGTTCTTC. Translated: CASSFGTSNEQFF.

The chain uses TRBV15 and TRBJ2-4, with D possibly TRBD2 on 6 matching bases. The V end was cut by 1 base, the J end by 0 bases, with 13 bases between. Germline CDR1 is LNHNV and CDR2 is YYDKDF (reference sequence). CDR3 length: 17 residues. CDR3 nucleotide sequence: TGTGCCACCAGCAGAGTACCGGGAGTCATAGCCAAAAACATTCAGTACTTC. Translating it yields CATSRVPGVIAKNIQYF. Full variable domain (rest looked up from reference TRBV15 and TRBJ2-4): DAMVIQNPRYQVTQFGKPVTLSCSQTLNHNVMYWYQQKSSQAPKLLFHYYDKDFNNEADTPDNFQSRRPNTSFCFLDIRSPGLGDTAMYLCATSRVPGVIAKNIQYFGAGTRLSVL.

The chain has TRBV9 and TRBJ2-3, with TRBD1 matching 8 bases. With 3 bases clipped from V and 2 bases from J, the junction kept 11 bases outside the gene matches. This CDR3 has 17 residues. The germline CDR1 and CDR2 sequences are SGDLS and YYNGEE. The CDR3 sequence: CASSDNPMGQDTDTQYF. In DNA form, the CDR3 reads TGTGCCAGCAGCGACAACCCCATGGGACAGGACACAGATACGCAGTATTTT. Together with reference TRBV9 and TRBJ2-3, the CDR3 gives the full variable domain: DSGVTQTPKHLITATGQRVTLRCSPRSGDLSVYWYQQSLDQGLQFLIQYYNGEERAKGNILERFSAQQFPDLHSELNLSSLELGDSALYFCASSDNPMGQDTDTQYFGPGTRLTVL.

The chain combines TRBV13 with TRBJ1-3; 8 bases fit TRBD1. This CDR3 spans 17 amino acids. Germline V CDR1 and CDR2: PRHDT, FYEKMQ (reference sequence). With 2 bases clipped from V and 3 bases from J, the junction kept 9 bases outside the gene matches. The CDR3 coding sequence is TGTGCCAGCAGCTTATTACCGGGACAGGACCTTGGAAACACCATATATTTT. Protein: CASSLLPGQDLGNTIYF. Supplemented by reference TRBV13 and TRBJ1-3, the full variable domain reads AAGVIQSPRHLIKEKRETATLKCYPIPRHDTVYWYQQGPGQDPQFLISFYEKMQSDKGSIPDRFSAQQFSDYHSELNMSSLELGDSALYFCASSLLPGQDLGNTIYFGEGSWLTVV.

The rearrangement uses TRBV9 and TRBJ2-1, with TRBD1 identical over 7 bases. Germline loops: CDR1 SGDLS, CDR2 YYNGEE. The CDR3 extends over 14 amino acids. With 6 bases clipped from V and 6 bases from J, the junction kept 9 bases outside the gene matches. This CDR3 is CASTTDGTANEQFF. The CDR3 DNA reads as TGTGCCAGCACCACCGACGGGACAGCCAATGAGCAGTTCTTC. Variable domain in full (rest from reference TRBV9 and TRBJ2-1): DSGVTQTPKHLITATGQRVTLRCSPRSGDLSVYWYQQSLDQGLQFLIQYYNGEERAKGNILERFSAQQFPDLHSELNLSSLELGDSALYFCASTTDGTANEQFFGPGTRLTVL.

Written as DNA, the CDR3 is TGTGCCACCAGTACAGGGGCCGGGGAGCTGTTTTTT. Translating it yields CATSTGAGELFF. V gene TRBV15 combines with J gene TRBJ2-2; 7 nucleotides match TRBD1. Germline V gene data show CDR1 as LNHNV and CDR2 as YYDKDF (reference sequence). The CDR3 spans 12 residues. The V gene end was trimmed by 6 bases and the J gene end by 6 bases; junction bases not matched to a gene: 1.

The J gene is TRBJ2-5, the V gene TRBV5-1; TRBD2 matches 9 bases. Germline CDR1 reads SGHRS; CDR2 reads YFSETQ. The CDR3 is made up of 15 amino acids. Trimming cost V 2 bases and J 0 bases; bases outside gene matches: 2. The CDR3 spells CASSFSGGYQETQYF. The DNA of the CDR3 is TGCGCCAGCAGCTTCAGCGGGGGGTACCAAGAGACCCAGTACTTC.

V usage is TRBV7-8 and J usage is TRBJ2-7; the D gene could be TRBD1 or TRBD2 (5 bases each). Germline V lookup: CDR1 SGHVS, CDR2 FQNEAQ. The CDR3 has 14 residues. V shed 2 bases and J shed 2 bases, with 10 bases lying between them. CDR3 loop: CASSLRGVTYEQYF. The CDR3 bases are TGTGCCAGCAGCTTAAGGGGAGTGACCTACGAGCAGTACTTC.

This clone was observed a few times. This chain joins TRBV5-5 and TRBJ1-1, with D uncertain. CDR3 length equals 13 residues. Trimming pared 0 bases from V and 4 bases from J, leaving 7 bases between. The germline gives CDR1 SGHKS, CDR2 YYEKEE (reference sequence). Here the CDR3 DNA reads TGTGCCAGCAGCTTGGGACAACGCACTGAAGCTTTCTTT. Its translation: CASSLGQRTEAFF.

A note on this clone: The same CDR3 also results from other DNA sequences found in this sample. J is TRBJ2-7 and V is TRBV9; 10 nucleotides line up with TRBD1. The CDR3 contains 16 residues. Germline V gives CDR1 SGDLS, CDR2 YYNGEE. Unmatched junction bases numbered 5, after V lost 0 bases and J lost 2 bases. The CDR3 protein is CASSVGGTGVTYEQYF. The CDR3 DNA is TGTGCCAGCAGCGTAGGTGGGACAGGGGTTACCTACGAGCAGTACTTC.

The V gene is TRBV30, the J gene TRBJ2-7, with TRBD2 as a possible D gene (6 bases). This CDR3 has 14 amino acids. V lost 0 bases and J 3 bases, leaving 12 bases between the germline ends. Germline lookup yields CDR1 GTSNPN and CDR2 SVGIG (reference sequence). The CDR3 here is CAWSVAAGFYEQYF. CDR3 DNA: TGTGCCTGGAGTGTTGCGGCGGGGTTCTACGAGCAGTACTTC.

The chain has TRBV7-9 and TRBJ2-7; 9 positions match TRBD1. The junction had 9 bases not matched to a gene; V was cut back by 3 bases and J by 3 bases. The germline CDR1 and CDR2 sequences are SEHNR and FQNEAQ (reference sequence). The CDR3 totals 16 residues. CDR3 sequence: CASSLGRGTGSYEQYF. Written as DNA, the CDR3 is TGTGCCAGCAGCTTGGGGCGTGGGACAGGGAGCTACGAGCAGTACTTC.

The V call is TRBV27, the J call TRBJ2-7; D gene unclear. CDR1 is MNHEY, CDR2 SMNVEV, per germline (reference sequence). The CDR3 sequence is 12 residues long. Deletions cut 7 bases from V and 2 bases from J, with 9 bases between. The CDR3 DNA sequence: TGTGCCAGCACCTCCGGAACCTACGAGCAGTACTTC. Protein sequence: CASTSGTYEQYF.

The chain carries TRBV9 and TRBJ1-1, with TRBD1 matching 7 bases. The J segment lost 7 bases and the V segment lost 4 bases, leaving 7 bases of the junction unmatched. Looked up from germline, CDR1 is SGDLS and CDR2 is YYNGEE. The CDR3 totals 13 residues. This chain's CDR3 is CASSPRTGLEAFF. The CDR3, as DNA: TGTGCCAGCAGCCCCCGGACAGGCCTTGAAGCTTTCTTT.

This chain connects TRBV30 to TRBJ2-3, with 8 bases that match TRBD1. J gave up 4 bases and V 5 bases, and 5 bases lay outside the gene matches. From germline, CDR1 is GTSNPN and CDR2 SVGIG (reference sequence). This CDR3 comprises 13 residues. CDR3 nucleotides: TGTGCCTGGGACGGACAGGGATCAGATACGCAGTATTTT. It is translated as CAWDGQGSDTQYF.

This sequence joins TRBV27 and TRBJ1-1; TRBD1 might be the D (5 bases). CDR1 MNHEY and CDR2 SMNVEV come from the germline V gene (reference sequence). V lost 5 bases and J 1 base, leaving 11 bases between the germline ends. The CDR3 contains 14 residues. CDR3 nucleotide sequence: TGTGCCAGCAGTGGACGGGGCCCGAACACTGAAGCTTTCTTT. Translating it yields CASSGRGPNTEAFF.

The gene calls are TRBV27 and TRBJ1-5; no definite D call. The CDR3 extends over 14 amino acids. The germline gives CDR1 MNHEY, CDR2 SMNVEV (reference sequence). The V and J ends lost 6 bases and 0 bases respectively, with 9 bases between them. CDR3 nucleotide sequence: TGTGCCAGCAGATCCTCAGGTAGCAATCAGCCCCAGCATTTT. Protein sequence: CASRSSGSNQPQHF.

This clone was counted a single time. The chain links TRBV5-4 to TRBJ1-1, with D possibly matching TRBD1 (5 bases). The V gene's germline CDR1 is SGHNT and CDR2 YYREEE (reference sequence). This CDR3 region has 13 residues. Between the trimmed V and J ends, which lost 2 bases and 5 bases, there was a span of 10 bases. The CDR3 here is CASSFDSGTEAFF. The DNA for the CDR3 is TGTGCCAGCAGCTTCGACAGTGGGACTGAAGCTTTCTTT. The whole variable domain, remainder taken from reference TRBV5-4 and TRBJ1-1, is ETGVTQSPTHLIKTRGQQVTLRCSSQSGHNTVSWYQQALGQGPQFIFQYYREEENGRGNFPPRFSGLQFPNYSSELNVNALELDDSALYLCASSFDSGTEAFFGQGTRLTVV.